This TCR beta chain appears in the sequencing data of a study of T cells in Graves' hyperthyroidism and ophthalmopathy. The study's findings and limits: Median prediction lead before ophthalmopathy onset was roughly 6 months with the model.

The definition of stable Graves' hyperthyroidism was no ophthalmopathy progression within 18 months. The V end was cut by 7 bases, the J end by 1 base, with 10 bases between. Per the germline V gene, CDR1 is MDHEN and CDR2 is SYDVKM. The CDR3 consists of 13 residues. About this clonotype itself: Its antigen is currently unknown.

The source material, RNA transcripts, was used to amplify TCR beta CDR3 regions. First-round RT-PCR of the TCR CDR3 relied on the HTBI primer set. TCRdb re-analysed the multiplex PCR reads in MiXCR, keeping a single row per CDR3 protein. This table holds fewer than 900,000 distinct CDR3 sequences, around 17% found once. The sequencing input was blood. The rearrangement joins TRBV28 to TRBJ1-1; D is possibly TRBD1 (5 bases). The receptor's source is a man aged 18 to 29 with Graves' hyperthyroidism. CDR3 DNA: TGTGCCAGCATCTGGGGGGAGAACACTGAAGCTTTCTTT. Translated: CASIWGENTEAFF.